These 12 T cell receptor beta chains share one sample of origin, sequenced in a study of blood T cell repertoires in COVID-19 (dated by TCRdb to 2020 to 2022). The library was built by means of the immunoSEQ multiplex PCR assay. The source is immuneACCESS, and TCRdb retained only in-frame sequences with V and J called. Part of the clones is not carried over; for the studies checked, unresolved V genes explain less than half of this, and the remainder is unexplained. The sample has about 220,000 clones on record, around 82% of them singletons. The ten largest clones capture less than 4% of the sample. Sequencing input: peripheral blood. All receptors come from a woman older than 75 with acute or convalescent COVID-19.

The V and J genes are TRBV11-2 and TRBJ2-7; possibly TRBD1 for D (6 bases). CDR3 length equals 14 residues. Germline loops: CDR1 SGHAT, CDR2 FQNNGV. V was shortened by 5 bases and J by 1 base, with 12 bases between the two germline ends. The CDR3 loop is CASSIGTFSYEQYF. The CDR3 nucleotides read TGTGCCAGCAGCATCGGGACATTTTCCTACGAGCAGTACTTC.

This clone has just a few counts. CDR3 region: CASSSGTGWAFF. In nucleotides, the CDR3 is TGTGCCAGCAGCTCTGGGACAGGGTGGGCTTTCTTT. The V and J genes are TRBV7-2 and TRBJ1-1, with TRBD1 matching over 9 bases. The CDR3 consists of 12 residues. Germline values: CDR1 SGHTA, CDR2 FQGNSA. V lost 4 bases to trimming and J lost 11 bases; unmatched junction nucleotides: 5.

This clone has more than one count but fewer than ten. The V and J genes are TRBV6-6 and TRBJ1-3, with D possibly TRBD1 on 5 matching bases. There are 14 residues in the CDR3. The V and J ends lost 8 bases and 6 bases respectively, with 17 bases between them. In germline, CDR1 is MNHNY, CDR2 SVGAGI (reference sequence). In DNA, the CDR3 is TGTGCCAGCGGGGCGGTAGGATTATTAAACACCATATATTTT. Translated, it gives CASGAVGLLNTIYF.

This clone appeared a few times. In DNA form, the CDR3 reads TGTGCCAGCAGTTACTCGGATAGGGGTGGCTACACCTTC. It translates to CASSYSDRGGYTF. V usage is TRBV6-2 or TRBV6-3 and J usage is TRBJ1-2; D is possibly TRBD1 (5 bases). This CDR3 region has 13 residues. Germline V gene lookup returns CDR1 MNHEY and CDR2 SVGEGT. V was clipped by 0 bases and J by 7 bases, with 9 bases between them.

With regard to this clone: One end of the junction varies from germline; a read error may be responsible. The J gene is TRBJ2-1, the V gene TRBV7-7, with 11 bases aligning to TRBD2. The CDR3 length is 15 residues. Germline lookup yields CDR1 SSHAT and CDR2 FNYEAQ (reference sequence). The CDR3 loop reads CASSLAGGTYNEQFF. DNA of the CDR3: TGTGCCAGCAGCCTAGCGGGGGGTACCTACAATGAGCAGTTCTTC.

This chain uses TRBV28 with TRBJ1-1; perhaps TRBD1 as D (6 bases). The V end lost 6 bases, the J end lost 1 base, and 15 bases lay between the germline ends. This CDR3 has 15 amino acids. The V gene's germline CDR1 is MDHEN and CDR2 SYDVKM. The CDR3 region is CASSPGQNPNTEAFF. DNA of the CDR3: TGTGCCAGCAGCCCTGGACAGAACCCGAACACTGAAGCTTTCTTT.

The chain combines TRBV5-8 with TRBJ1-2; the D is unclear. Trimming pared 4 bases from V and 8 bases from J, leaving 9 bases between. CDR1 and CDR2 from the germline V gene are SGHTS and YDEGEE. The CDR3 spans 11 residues. CDR3 coding DNA: TGTGCCAGCAGCCCTATCCGGGGCTACACCTTC. The encoded protein is CASSPIRGYTF.

V is TRBV3-1 (or the pseudogene TRBV3-2) and J is TRBJ2-7; 9 nucleotides line up with TRBD1. The CDR3 covers 14 residues. V dropped 0 bases and J dropped 3; count of bases not matched to a gene: 0. Germline V gene data show CDR1 as LGHDT and CDR2 as YNNKEL (reference sequence). CDR3 coding DNA: TGTGCCAGCAGCCAAGAGGGACAGGGCTACGAGCAGTACTTC. Protein product: CASSQEGQGYEQYF.

This chain uses TRBV29-1 with TRBJ2-2; D may be TRBD1 (6 bases). V lost 7 bases and J 1 base, leaving 13 bases between the germline ends. Germline loops: CDR1 SQVTM, CDR2 ANQGSEA. This CDR3 has 14 amino acids. The CDR3: CSARPGQNTGELFF. The CDR3 DNA reads TGCAGCGCCCGGCCGGGACAGAACACCGGGGAGCTGTTTTTT.

V usage is TRBV9 and J usage is TRBJ2-7, with 9 bases fitting TRBD1. The CDR3 covers 14 residues. CDR1 and CDR2 from the germline V gene are SGDLS and YYNGEE. Losses at the gene ends were 3 bases for V and 2 bases for J; bases not matched to a gene: 3. The CDR3 bases are TGTGCCAGCAGCGCCGGACAGGGGACCTACGAGCAGTACTTC. Translation gives CASSAGQGTYEQYF.

The sample holds a few counts of this clone. The V gene is TRBV9, the J gene TRBJ2-2; 7 positions agree with TRBD1. The CDR3 loop spans 17 amino acids. Germline CDR1 is SGDLS and CDR2 is YYNGEE. V dropped 0 bases and J dropped 0; count of bases not matched to a gene: 5. CDR3 nucleotide sequence: TGTGCCAGCAGCGTAGCCCCAGGGGGTTCGAACACCGGGGAGCTGTTTTTT. Its protein is CASSVAPGGSNTGELFF. Using reference TRBV9 and TRBJ2-2 for the parts outside the CDR3, the full variable domain is DSGVTQTPKHLITATGQRVTLRCSPRSGDLSVYWYQQSLDQGLQFLIQYYNGEERAKGNILERFSAQQFPDLHSELNLSSLELGDSALYFCASSVAPGGSNTGELFFGEGSRLTVL.

This chain links TRBV4-2 with TRBJ2-3; 10 bases fit TRBD2. V dropped 3 bases and J dropped 2; count of bases not matched to a gene: 14. The CDR3 runs 19 residues. Germline V CDR1 and CDR2: LGHNA, YNFKEQ. In DNA form, the CDR3 reads TGTGCCAGCAGCCAGACCGGGACAGGTACTAGCGGGACCACAGATACGCAGTATTTT. Protein: CASSQTGTGTSGTTDTQYF.